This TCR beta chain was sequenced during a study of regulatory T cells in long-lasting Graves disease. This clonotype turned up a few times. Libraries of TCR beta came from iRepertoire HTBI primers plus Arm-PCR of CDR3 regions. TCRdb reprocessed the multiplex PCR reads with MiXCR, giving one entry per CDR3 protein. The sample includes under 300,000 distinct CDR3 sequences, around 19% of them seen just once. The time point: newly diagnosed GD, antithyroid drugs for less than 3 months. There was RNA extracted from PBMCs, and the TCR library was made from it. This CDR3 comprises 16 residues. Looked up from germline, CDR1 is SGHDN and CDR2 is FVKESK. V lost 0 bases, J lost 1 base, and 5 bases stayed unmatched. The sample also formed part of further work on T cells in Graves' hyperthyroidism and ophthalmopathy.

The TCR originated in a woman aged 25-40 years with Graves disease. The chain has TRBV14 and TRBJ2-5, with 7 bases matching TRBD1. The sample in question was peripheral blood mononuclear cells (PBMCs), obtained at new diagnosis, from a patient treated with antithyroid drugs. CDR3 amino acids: CASSQEFPGGQETQYF. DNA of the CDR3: TGTGCCAGCAGCCAAGAGTTCCCAGGGGGCCAAGAGACCCAGTACTTC.